This TCR beta chain comes out of a study of cytomegalovirus exposure and HLA in healthy donors. Looking at the study overall: The early release's HLA-typed donors yielded tens of millions of unique TCRs.

Primers for the PCR totalled 60 Vbeta and 13 Jbeta. Profiling relied on immunoSEQ multiplex PCR, and the TCRdb table lists in-frame clones only, not all of them. The table records under 130,000 clones, around two thirds of them present only once. The CDR3 spans 14 residues. Germline lookup yields CDR1 SEHNR and CDR2 FQNEAQ (reference sequence). V lost 3 bases and J lost 0, with 8 bases in between. The chain has TRBV7-9 and TRBJ1-2, with D possibly TRBD1 on 6 matching bases. This clonotype was obtained from a man aged 25 to 40 in good health and CMV-seropositive. Sequenced: PBMCs. The CDR3 bases are TGTGCCAGCAGCTTTGCAGGGGCTAACTATGGCTACACCTTC. Its protein is CASSFAGANYGYTF.